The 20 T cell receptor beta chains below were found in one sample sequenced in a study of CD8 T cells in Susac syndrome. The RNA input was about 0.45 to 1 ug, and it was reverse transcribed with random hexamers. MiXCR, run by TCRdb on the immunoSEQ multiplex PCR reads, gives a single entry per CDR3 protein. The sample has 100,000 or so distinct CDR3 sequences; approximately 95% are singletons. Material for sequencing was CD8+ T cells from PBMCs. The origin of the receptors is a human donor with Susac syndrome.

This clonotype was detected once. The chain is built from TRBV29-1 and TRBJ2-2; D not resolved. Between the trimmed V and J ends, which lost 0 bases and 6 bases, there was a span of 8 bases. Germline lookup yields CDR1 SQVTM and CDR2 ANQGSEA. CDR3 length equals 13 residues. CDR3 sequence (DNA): TGCAGCGTTGAAGAGTTGGGGTCCGGGGAGCTGTTTTTT. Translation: CSVEELGSGELFF.

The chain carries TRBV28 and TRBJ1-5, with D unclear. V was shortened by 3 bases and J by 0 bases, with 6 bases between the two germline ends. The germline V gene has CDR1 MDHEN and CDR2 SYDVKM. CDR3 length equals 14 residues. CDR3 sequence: CASSFMGSNQPQHF. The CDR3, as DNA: TGTGCCAGCAGTTTCATGGGTAGCAATCAGCCCCAGCATTTT. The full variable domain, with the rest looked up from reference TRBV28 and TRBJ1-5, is DVKVTQSSRYLVKRTGEKVFLECVQDMDHENMFWYRQDPGLGLRLIYFSYDVKMKEKGDIPEGYSVSREKKERFSLILESASTNQTSMYLCASSFMGSNQPQHFGDGTRLSIL.

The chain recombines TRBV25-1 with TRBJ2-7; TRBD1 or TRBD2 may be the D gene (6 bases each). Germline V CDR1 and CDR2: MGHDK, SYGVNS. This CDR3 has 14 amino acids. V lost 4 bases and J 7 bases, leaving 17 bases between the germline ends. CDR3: CASSGWAGAGEQYF. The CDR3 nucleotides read TGTGCCAGCAGTGGCTGGGCAGGGGCGGGAGAGCAGTACTTC.

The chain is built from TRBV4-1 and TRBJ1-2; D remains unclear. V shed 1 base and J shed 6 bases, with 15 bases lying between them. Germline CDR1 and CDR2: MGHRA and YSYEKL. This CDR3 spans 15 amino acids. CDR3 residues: CASSQVLGGKDGYTF. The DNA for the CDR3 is TGCGCCAGCAGCCAAGTTTTAGGTGGGAAGGATGGCTACACCTTC.

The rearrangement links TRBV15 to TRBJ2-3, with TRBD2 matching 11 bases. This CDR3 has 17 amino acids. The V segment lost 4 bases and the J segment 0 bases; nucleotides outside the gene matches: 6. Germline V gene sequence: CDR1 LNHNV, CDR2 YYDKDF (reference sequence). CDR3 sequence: CATSKGTSGPSTDTQYF. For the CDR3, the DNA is TGTGCCACCAGCAAAGGGACTAGCGGACCTAGCACAGATACGCAGTATTTT.

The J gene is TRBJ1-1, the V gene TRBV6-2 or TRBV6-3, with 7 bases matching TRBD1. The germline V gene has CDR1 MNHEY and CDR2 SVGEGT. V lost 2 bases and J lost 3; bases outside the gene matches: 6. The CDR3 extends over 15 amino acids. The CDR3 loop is CASSYPRGYDTEAFF. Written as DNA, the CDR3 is TGTGCCAGCAGTTACCCCAGGGGGTATGACACTGAAGCTTTCTTT.

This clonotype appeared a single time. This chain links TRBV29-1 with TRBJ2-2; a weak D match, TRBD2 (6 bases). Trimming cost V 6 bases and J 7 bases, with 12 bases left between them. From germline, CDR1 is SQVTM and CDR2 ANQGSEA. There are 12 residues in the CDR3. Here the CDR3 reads CSVDVGGGELFF. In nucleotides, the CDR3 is TGCAGCGTGGACGTGGGAGGCGGGGAGCTGTTTTTT.

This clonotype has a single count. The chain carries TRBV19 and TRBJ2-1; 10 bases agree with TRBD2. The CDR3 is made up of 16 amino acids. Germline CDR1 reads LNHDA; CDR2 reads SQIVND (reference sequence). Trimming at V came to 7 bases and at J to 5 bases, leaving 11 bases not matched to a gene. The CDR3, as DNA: TGTGCCAGTAATCCAGCGGGAGGGGATATACACAATGAGCAGTTCTTC. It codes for CASNPAGGDIHNEQFF.

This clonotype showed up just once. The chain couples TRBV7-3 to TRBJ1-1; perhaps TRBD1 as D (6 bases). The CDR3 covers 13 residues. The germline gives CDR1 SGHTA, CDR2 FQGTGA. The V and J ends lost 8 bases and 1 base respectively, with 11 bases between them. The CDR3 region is CASGEGGNTEAFF. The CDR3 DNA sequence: TGTGCCAGCGGGGAAGGGGGGAACACTGAAGCTTTCTTT.

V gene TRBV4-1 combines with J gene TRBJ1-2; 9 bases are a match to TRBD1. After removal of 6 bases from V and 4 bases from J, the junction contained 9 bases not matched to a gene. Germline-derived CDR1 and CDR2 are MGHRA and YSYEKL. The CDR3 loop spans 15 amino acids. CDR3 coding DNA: TGCGCCAGCAGTCGTCCGGGACAGGGAATCTATGGCTACACCTTC. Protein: CASSRPGQGIYGYTF.

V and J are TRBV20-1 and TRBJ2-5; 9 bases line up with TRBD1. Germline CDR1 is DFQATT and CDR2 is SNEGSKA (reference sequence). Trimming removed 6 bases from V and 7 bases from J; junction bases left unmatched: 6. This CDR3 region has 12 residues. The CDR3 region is CSAGQGKATQYF. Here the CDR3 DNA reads TGCAGTGCCGGACAGGGGAAGGCGACCCAGTACTTC.

The CDR3 loop is CASSPAGGYEQYF. CDR3 DNA: TGTGCCAGCAGCCCAGCGGGGGGCTACGAGCAGTACTTC. The gene calls are TRBV4-2 and TRBJ2-7; 9 bases line up with TRBD2. The CDR3 spans 13 residues. V shed 4 bases and J 3 bases; nucleotides not matched to a gene: 1. The germline V gene has CDR1 LGHNA and CDR2 YNFKEQ.

The CDR3 region is CASRDSLSGYTF. The CDR3, as DNA: TGTGCCAGCAGGGATAGTCTATCCGGCTACACCTTC. The chain carries TRBV12-3 or TRBV12-4 and TRBJ1-2; no firm D call. This CDR3 comprises 12 residues. The V end lost 6 bases, the J end lost 8 bases, and 13 bases lay between the germline ends.

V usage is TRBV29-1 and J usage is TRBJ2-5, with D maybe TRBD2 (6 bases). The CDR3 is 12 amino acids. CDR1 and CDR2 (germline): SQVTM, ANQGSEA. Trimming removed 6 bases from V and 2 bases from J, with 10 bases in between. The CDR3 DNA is TGCAGCGTGGGGACTGATCAAGAGACCCAGTACTTC. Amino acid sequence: CSVGTDQETQYF.

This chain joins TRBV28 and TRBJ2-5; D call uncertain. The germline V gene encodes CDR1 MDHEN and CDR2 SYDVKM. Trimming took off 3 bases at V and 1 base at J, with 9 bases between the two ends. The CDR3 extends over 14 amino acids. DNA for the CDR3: TGTGCCAGCAGTTTCTCCAGCGTCCAAGAGACCCAGTACTTC. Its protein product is CASSFSSVQETQYF.

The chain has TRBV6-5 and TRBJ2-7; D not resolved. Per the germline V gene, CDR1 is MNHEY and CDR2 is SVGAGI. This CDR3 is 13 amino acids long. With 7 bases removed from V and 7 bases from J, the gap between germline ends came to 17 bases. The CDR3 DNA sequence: TGTGCCAGCACTCCTGAGTGGATAGGAGAGCAGTACTTC. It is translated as CASTPEWIGEQYF.

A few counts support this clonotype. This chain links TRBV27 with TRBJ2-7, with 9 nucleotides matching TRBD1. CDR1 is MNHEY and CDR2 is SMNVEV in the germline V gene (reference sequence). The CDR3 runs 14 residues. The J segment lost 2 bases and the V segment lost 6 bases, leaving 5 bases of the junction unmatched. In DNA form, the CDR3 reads TGTGCCAGCAGCCGACAGGGGGTTACCTACGAGCAGTACTTC. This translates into CASSRQGVTYEQYF.

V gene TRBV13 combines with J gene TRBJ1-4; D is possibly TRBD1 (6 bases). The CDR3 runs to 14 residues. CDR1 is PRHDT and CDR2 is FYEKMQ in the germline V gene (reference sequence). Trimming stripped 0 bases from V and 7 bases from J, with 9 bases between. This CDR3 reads CASSLGGAGEKLFF. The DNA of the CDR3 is TGTGCCAGCAGCTTAGGGGGGGCCGGTGAAAAACTGTTTTTT.

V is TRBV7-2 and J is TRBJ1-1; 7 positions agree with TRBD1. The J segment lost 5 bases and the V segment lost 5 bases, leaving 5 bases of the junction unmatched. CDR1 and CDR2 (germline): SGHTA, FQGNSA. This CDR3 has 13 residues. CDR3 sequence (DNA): TGTGCCAGCAGCCATGACAGGGAAACTGAAGCTTTCTTT. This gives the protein CASSHDRETEAFF.

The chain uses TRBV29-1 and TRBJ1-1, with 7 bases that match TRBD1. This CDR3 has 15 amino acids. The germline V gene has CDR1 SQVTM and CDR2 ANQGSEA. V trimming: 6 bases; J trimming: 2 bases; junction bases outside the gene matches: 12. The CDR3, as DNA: TGCAGCGTCTTTGTACCGGGACAGAGCAACACTGAAGCTTTCTTT. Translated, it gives CSVFVPGQSNTEAFF.